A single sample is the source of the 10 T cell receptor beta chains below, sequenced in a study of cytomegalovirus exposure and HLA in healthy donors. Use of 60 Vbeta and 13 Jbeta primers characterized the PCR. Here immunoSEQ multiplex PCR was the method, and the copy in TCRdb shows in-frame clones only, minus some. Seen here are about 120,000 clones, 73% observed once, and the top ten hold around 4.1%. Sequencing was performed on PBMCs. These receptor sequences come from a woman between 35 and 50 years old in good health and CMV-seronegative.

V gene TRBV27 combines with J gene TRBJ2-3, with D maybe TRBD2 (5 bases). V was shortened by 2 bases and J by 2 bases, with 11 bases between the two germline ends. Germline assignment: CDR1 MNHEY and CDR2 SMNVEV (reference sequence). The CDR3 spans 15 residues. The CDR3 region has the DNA TGTGCCAGCAGTTTAGAGACTACCGCCACAGATACGCAGTATTTT. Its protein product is CASSLETTATDTQYF.

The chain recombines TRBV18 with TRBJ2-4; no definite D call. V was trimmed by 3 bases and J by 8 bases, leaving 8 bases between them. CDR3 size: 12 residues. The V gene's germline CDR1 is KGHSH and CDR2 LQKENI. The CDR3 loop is CASSPRNDIQYF. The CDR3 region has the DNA TGTGCCAGCTCACCGAGGAATGACATTCAGTACTTC.

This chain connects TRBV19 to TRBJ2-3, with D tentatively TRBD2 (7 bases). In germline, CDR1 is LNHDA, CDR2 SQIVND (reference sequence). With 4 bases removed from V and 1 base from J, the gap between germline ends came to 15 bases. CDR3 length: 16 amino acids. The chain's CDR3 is CASSNPGAGGTDTQYF. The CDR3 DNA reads TGTGCCAGTAGTAACCCAGGGGCGGGAGGCACAGATACGCAGTATTTT.

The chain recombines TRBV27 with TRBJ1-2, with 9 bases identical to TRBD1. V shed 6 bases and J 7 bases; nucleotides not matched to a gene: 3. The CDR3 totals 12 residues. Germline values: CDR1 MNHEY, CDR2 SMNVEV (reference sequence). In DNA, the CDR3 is TGTGCCAGCAGACAGGGGGCTGGTGGCTACACCTTC. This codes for CASRQGAGGYTF.

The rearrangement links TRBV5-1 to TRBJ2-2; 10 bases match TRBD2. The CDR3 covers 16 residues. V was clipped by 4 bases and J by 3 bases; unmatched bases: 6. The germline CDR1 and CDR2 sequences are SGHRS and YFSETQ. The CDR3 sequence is CASSLAGARDTGELFF. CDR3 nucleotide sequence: TGCGCCAGCAGCCTAGCGGGGGCGAGAGACACCGGGGAGCTGTTTTTT.

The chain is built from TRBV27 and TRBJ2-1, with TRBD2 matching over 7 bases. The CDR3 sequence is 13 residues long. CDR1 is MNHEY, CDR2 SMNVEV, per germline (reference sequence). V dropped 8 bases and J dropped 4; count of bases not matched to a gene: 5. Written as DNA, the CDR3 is TGTGCCAGCGGACTAGGAACGTACAATGAGCAGTTCTTC. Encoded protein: CASGLGTYNEQFF.

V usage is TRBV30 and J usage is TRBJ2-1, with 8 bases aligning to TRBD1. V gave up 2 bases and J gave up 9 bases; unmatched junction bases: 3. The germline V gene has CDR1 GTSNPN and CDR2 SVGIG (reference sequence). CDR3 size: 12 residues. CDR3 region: CAWSPGTGEQFF. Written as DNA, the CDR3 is TGTGCCTGGAGTCCTGGGACAGGTGAGCAGTTCTTC. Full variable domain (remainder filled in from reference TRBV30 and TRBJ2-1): SQTIHQWPATLVQPVGSPLSLECTVEGTSNPNLYWYRQAAGRGLQLLFYSVGIGQISSEVPQNLSASRPQDRQFILSSKKLLLSDSGFYLCAWSPGTGEQFFGPGTRLTVL.

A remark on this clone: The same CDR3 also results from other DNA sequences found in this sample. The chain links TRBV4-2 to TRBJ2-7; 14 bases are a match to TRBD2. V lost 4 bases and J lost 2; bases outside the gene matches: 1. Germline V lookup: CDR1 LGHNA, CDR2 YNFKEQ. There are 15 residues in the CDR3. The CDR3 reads CASSPGLAGAYEQYF. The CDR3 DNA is TGTGCCAGCAGCCCGGGACTAGCGGGGGCCTACGAGCAGTACTTC.

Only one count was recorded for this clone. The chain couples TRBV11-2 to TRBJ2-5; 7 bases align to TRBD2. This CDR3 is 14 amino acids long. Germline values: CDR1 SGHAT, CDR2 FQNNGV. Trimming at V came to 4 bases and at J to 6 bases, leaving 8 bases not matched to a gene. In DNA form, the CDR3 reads TGTGCCAGCAGCTCCCCGGGGGGAGGGAAGACCCAGTACTTC. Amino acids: CASSSPGGGKTQYF.

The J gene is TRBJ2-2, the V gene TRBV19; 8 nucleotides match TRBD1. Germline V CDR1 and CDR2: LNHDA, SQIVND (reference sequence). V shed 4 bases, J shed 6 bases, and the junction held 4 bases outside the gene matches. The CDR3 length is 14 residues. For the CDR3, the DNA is TGTGCCAGTAGTACCCGACAGGGGTCCGGGGAGCTGTTTTTT. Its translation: CASSTRQGSGELFF.